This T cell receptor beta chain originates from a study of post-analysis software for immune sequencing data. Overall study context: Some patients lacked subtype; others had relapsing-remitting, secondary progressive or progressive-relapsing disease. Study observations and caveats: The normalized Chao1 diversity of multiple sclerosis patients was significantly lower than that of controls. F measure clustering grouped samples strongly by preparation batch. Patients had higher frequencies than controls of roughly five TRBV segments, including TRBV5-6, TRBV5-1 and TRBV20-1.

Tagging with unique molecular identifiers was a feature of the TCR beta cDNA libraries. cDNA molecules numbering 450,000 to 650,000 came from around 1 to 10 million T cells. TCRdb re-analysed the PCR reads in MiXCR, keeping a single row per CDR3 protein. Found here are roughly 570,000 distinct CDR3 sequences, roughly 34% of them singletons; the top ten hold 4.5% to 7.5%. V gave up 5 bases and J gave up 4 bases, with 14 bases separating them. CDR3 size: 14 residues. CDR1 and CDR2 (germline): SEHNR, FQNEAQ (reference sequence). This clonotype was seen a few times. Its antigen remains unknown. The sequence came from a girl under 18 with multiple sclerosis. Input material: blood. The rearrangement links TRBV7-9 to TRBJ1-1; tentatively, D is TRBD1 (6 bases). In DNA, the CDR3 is TGTGCCAGCAGCCCGGGTGGGGGGCCCACTGAAGCTTTCTTT. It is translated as CASSPGGGPTEAFF.